A single sample gave rise to the 10 T cell receptor beta chains below, sequenced in a study of blood T cell repertoires in COVID-19. The data were produced by immunoSEQ multiplex PCR, yet TCRdb's version contains in-frame clones alone and is incomplete. The table has about 270,000 clones, approximately 85% seen once. Material for sequencing was PBMCs or T cells enriched from blood (not recorded which). The source of these receptors is a woman in her 50s with acute COVID-19.

The chain has TRBV3-1 (or the pseudogene TRBV3-2) and TRBJ1-6; D gene ambiguous. The CDR3 sequence is 14 residues long. V was cut by 2 bases and J by 9 bases, with 11 bases left in between. Germline assignment: CDR1 LGHDT and CDR2 YNNKEL (reference sequence). CDR3 loop: CASSQMAGFSPLHF. The CDR3, as DNA: TGTGCCAGCAGCCAAATGGCGGGTTTTTCACCCCTCCACTTT.

The chain joins TRBV5-1 to TRBJ2-1; D uncertain. There are 14 residues in the CDR3. Germline V lookup: CDR1 SGHRS, CDR2 YFSETQ. Between the trimmed V and J ends, which lost 0 bases and 6 bases, there was a span of 10 bases. The CDR3 region has the DNA TGCGCCAGCAGCTTGGAAATCGTGGCCAATGAGCAGTTCTTC. Its translation: CASSLEIVANEQFF.

The gene calls are TRBV11-3 and TRBJ1-6, with 7 bases aligning to TRBD1. The germline gives CDR1 SGHNT, CDR2 YENEEA. The trim removed 4 bases at V and 4 bases at J, leaving 1 base unmatched. CDR3 length equals 14 residues. The CDR3 coding sequence is TGTGCCAGCAGCTACAGGGGATATAATTCACCCCTCCACTTT. Translating it yields CASSYRGYNSPLHF.

This sequence joins TRBV12-5 and TRBJ2-3; perhaps TRBD1 as D (6 bases). The germline CDR1 and CDR2 sequences are LGHNT and FRNRAP. The CDR3 totals 15 residues. The germline V and J ends were trimmed by 1 base and 1 base, with 9 bases remaining between them. The CDR3: CASGLEAGGTDTQYF. CDR3 sequence (DNA): TGTGCTAGTGGTTTGGAGGCAGGGGGCACAGATACGCAGTATTTT.

V gene TRBV7-2 combines with J gene TRBJ2-1; the match to TRBD2 covers 10 bases. CDR1 is SGHTA, CDR2 FQGNSA, per germline. The length of the CDR3 is 14 residues. V trimming: 0 bases; J trimming: 9 bases; junction bases outside the gene matches: 2. CDR3 in amino acids: CASSLAERGGEQFF. CDR3 coding DNA: TGTGCCAGCAGCTTAGCGGAGCGGGGGGGTGAGCAGTTCTTC. Full variable domain (missing parts from reference TRBV7-2 and TRBJ2-1): GAGVSQSPSNKVTEKGKDVELRCDPISGHTALYWYRQSLGQGLEFLIYFQGNSAPDKSGLPSDRFSAERTGGSVSTLTIQRTQQEDSAVYLCASSLAERGGEQFFGPGTRLTVL.

The DNA for the CDR3 is TGTGCCAGCAGTGCCCTACAGGGGGCGGTAGCTTTCTTT. As protein: CASSALQGAVAFF. This chain connects TRBV6-7 to TRBJ1-1; 9 bases are a match to TRBD1. TRBV6-7 qualifies as an ORF whose function is uncertain. Trimming removed 5 bases from V and 10 bases from J; junction bases left unmatched: 8. This CDR3 contains 13 residues.

This chain joins TRBV19 and TRBJ2-1, with D maybe TRBD2 (7 bases). CDR3 length equals 15 residues. Trimming removed 6 bases from V and 8 bases from J, with 20 bases in between. Germline loops: CDR1 LNHDA, CDR2 SQIVND (reference sequence). CDR3 DNA sequence: TGTGCCAGTAGGACAGACGGGGGCGGGGGCGATGAGCAGTTCTTC. Translated, it gives CASRTDGGGGDEQFF. Full variable domain (remainder filled in from reference TRBV19 and TRBJ2-1): DGGITQSPKYLFRKEGQNVTLSCEQNLNHDAMYWYRQDPGQGLRLIYYSQIVNDFQKGDIAEGYSVSREKKESFPLTVTSAQKNPTAFYLCASRTDGGGGDEQFFGPGTRLTVL.

The chain recombines TRBV30 with TRBJ1-2, with D possibly being TRBD1 (5 bases). V was clipped by 0 bases and J by 8 bases, with 13 bases between them. The CDR3 has 13 amino acids. CDR1 is GTSNPN and CDR2 is SVGIG in the germline V gene (reference sequence). The CDR3 sequence: CAWSVRRGGGYTF. In DNA form, the CDR3 reads TGTGCCTGGAGTGTACGTAGGGGAGGCGGCTACACCTTC.

The chain couples TRBV27 to TRBJ1-4, with D unresolved. The CDR3 is made up of 17 amino acids. Germline loops: CDR1 MNHEY, CDR2 SMNVEV (reference sequence). The V and J ends lost 2 bases and 0 bases respectively, with 13 bases between them. The CDR3 nucleotides are TGTGCCAGCAGTTTACGTTGGCAGACTGCAACTAATGAAAAACTGTTTTTT. Protein: CASSLRWQTATNEKLFF. Full variable domain (missing parts from reference TRBV27 and TRBJ1-4): EAQVTQNPRYLITVTGKKLTVTCSQNMNHEYMSWYRQDPGLGLRQIYYSMNVEVTDKGDVPEGYKVSRKEKRNFPLILESPSPNQTSLYFCASSLRWQTATNEKLFFGSGTQLSVL.

The chain has TRBV13 and TRBJ1-3; 8 nucleotides align to TRBD1. The CDR3 runs to 19 residues. Germline loops: CDR1 PRHDT, CDR2 FYEKMQ (reference sequence). Losses at the gene ends were 5 bases for V and 2 bases for J; bases not matched to a gene: 17. The CDR3 here is CASSPGQGWGISTGNTIYF. The CDR3 nucleotides are TGTGCCAGCAGCCCCGGACAGGGTTGGGGAATTAGCACTGGAAACACCATATATTTT.